The TCR beta chain under discussion was sequenced for a study of early T cells in non-severe SARS-CoV-2 infection. Unique molecular identifiers were attached to individual cDNA molecules. Each CDR3 protein is one row after TCRdb ran MiXCR on the 5' RACE reads. The sample carries almost 30,000 distinct CDR3 sequences, under 6% recorded once. This clonotype has a handful of counts. V was shortened by 0 bases and J by 8 bases, with 13 bases between the two germline ends. Germline-derived CDR1 and CDR2 are SGHDN and FVKESK. The CDR3 runs 14 residues. The sample taken for sequencing was whole blood. The sequence was collected from an adult who was a healthcare worker with PCR-confirmed SARS-CoV-2 infection or an uninfected control (not recorded which). The genes are TRBV14 and TRBJ1-2; TRBD1 might be the D (5 bases). The CDR3 nucleotides are TGTGCCAGCAGCCAAGATAGCCGGGGGAGAGGCTACACCTTC. This sequence encodes CASSQDSRGRGYTF. Filled out from reference TRBV14 and TRBJ1-2, the complete variable domain reads EAGVTQFPSHSVIEKGQTVTLRCDPISGHDNLYWYRRVMGKEIKFLLHFVKESKQDESGMPNNRFLAERTGGTYSTLKVQPAELEDSGVYFCASSQDSRGRGYTFGSGTRLTVV.